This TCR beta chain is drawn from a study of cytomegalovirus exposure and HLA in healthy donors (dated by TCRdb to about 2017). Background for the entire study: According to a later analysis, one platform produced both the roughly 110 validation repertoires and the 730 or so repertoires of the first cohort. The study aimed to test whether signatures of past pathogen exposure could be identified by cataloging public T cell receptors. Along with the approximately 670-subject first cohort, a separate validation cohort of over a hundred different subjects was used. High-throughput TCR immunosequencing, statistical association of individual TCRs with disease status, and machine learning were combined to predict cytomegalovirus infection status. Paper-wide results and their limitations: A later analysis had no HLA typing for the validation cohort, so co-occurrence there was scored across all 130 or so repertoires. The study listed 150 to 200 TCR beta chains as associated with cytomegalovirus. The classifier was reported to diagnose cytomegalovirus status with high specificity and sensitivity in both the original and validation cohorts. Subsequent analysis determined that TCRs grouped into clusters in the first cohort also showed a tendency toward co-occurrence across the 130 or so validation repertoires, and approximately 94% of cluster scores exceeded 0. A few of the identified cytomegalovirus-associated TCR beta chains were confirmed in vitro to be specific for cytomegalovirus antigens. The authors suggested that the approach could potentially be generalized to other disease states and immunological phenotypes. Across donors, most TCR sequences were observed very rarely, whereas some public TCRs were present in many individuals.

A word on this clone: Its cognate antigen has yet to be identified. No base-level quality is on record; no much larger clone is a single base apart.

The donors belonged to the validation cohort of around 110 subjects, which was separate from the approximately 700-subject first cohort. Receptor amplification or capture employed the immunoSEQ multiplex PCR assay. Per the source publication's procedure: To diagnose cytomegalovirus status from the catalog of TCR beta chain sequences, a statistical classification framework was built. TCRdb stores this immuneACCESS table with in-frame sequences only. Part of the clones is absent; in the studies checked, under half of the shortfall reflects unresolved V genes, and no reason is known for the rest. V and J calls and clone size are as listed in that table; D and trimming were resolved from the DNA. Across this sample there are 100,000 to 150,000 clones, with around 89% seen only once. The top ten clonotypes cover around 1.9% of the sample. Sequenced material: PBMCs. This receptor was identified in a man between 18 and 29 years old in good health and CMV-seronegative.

The sequenced DNA is TGTGCCAGCAGCGGTTCGATGAACACTGAAGCTTTCTTT. This yields the protein CASSGSMNTEAFF. The sequence is built from TRBV28 and TRBJ1-1; the D segment cannot be called with confidence. V and J are truncated by 6 bases and 0 bases respectively, leaving an intervening sequence of 8 bases. Including cysteine and phenylalanine, the CDR3 has 13 amino acids. The retained sequence is limited to the CDR3, 39 bases, with the frame set at the first base. From a lookup of the germline V gene, CDR1 and CDR2 are MDHEN and SYDVKM.